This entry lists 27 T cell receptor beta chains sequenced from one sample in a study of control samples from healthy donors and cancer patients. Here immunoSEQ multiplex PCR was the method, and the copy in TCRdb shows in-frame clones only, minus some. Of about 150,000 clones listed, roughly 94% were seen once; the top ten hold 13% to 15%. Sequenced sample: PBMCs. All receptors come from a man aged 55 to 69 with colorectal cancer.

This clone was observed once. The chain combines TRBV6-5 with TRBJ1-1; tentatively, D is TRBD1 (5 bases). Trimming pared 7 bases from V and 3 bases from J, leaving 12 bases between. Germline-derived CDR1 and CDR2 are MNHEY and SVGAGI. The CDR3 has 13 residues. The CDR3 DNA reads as TGTGCCAGCAATCGGGGGTTTGACACTGAAGCTTTCTTT. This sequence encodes CASNRGFDTEAFF.

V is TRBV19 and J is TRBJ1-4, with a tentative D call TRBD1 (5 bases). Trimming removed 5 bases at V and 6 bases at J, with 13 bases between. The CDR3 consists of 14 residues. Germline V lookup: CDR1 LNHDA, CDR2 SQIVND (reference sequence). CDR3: CASSRGYGDEKLFF. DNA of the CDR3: TGTGCCAGTAGTCGGGGCTACGGGGATGAAAAACTGTTTTTT. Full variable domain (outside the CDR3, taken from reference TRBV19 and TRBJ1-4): DGGITQSPKYLFRKEGQNVTLSCEQNLNHDAMYWYRQDPGQGLRLIYYSQIVNDFQKGDIAEGYSVSREKKESFPLTVTSAQKNPTAFYLCASSRGYGDEKLFFGSGTQLSVL.

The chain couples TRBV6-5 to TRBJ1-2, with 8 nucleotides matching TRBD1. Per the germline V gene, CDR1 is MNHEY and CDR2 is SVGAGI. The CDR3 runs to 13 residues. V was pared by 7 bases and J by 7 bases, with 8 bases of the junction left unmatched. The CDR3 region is CASTGQGSAGYTF. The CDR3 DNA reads TGTGCCAGCACAGGACAGGGATCGGCTGGCTACACCTTC.

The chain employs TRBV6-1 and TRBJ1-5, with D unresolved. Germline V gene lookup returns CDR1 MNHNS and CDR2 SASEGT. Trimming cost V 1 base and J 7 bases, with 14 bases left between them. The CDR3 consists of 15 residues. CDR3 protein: CASSEVRKELQPQHF. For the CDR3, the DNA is TGTGCCAGCAGTGAAGTGAGGAAGGAGTTGCAGCCCCAGCATTTT.

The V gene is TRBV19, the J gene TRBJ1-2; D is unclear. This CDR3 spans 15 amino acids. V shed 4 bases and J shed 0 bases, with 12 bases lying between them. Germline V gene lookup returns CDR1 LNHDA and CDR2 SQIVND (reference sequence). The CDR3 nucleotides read TGTGCCAGTAGTACCCAGCATACCGCTAACTATGGCTACACCTTC. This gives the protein CASSTQHTANYGYTF.

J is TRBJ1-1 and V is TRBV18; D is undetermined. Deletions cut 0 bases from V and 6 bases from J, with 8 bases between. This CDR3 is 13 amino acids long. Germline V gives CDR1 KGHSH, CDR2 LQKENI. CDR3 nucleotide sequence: TGTGCCAGCTCACCACCACTCAGTCCTGAAGCTTTCTTT. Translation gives CASSPPLSPEAFF.

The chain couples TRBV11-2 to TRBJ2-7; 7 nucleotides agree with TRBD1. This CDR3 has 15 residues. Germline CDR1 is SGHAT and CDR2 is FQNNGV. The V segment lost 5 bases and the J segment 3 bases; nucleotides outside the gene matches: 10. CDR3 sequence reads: CASSLPTGSDYEQYF. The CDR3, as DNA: TGTGCCAGCAGCCTCCCGACAGGGAGTGACTACGAGCAGTACTTC.

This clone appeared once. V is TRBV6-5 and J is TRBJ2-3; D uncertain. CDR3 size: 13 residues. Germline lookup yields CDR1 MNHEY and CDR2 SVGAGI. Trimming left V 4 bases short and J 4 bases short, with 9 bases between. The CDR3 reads CASSSDPPDTQYF. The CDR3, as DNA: TGTGCCAGCAGTTCCGATCCACCAGATACGCAGTATTTT.

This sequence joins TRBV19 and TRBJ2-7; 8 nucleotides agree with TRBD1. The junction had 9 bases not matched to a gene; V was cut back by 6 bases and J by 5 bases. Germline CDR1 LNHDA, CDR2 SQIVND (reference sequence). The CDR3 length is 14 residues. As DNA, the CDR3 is TGTGCCAGTAGCGAACCGGGACAGGCACACGAGCAGTACTTC. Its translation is CASSEPGQAHEQYF.

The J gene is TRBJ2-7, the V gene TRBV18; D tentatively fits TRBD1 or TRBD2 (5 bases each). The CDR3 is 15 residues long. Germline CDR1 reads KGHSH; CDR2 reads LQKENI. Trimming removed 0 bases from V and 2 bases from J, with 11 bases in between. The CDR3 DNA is TGTGCCAGCTCACCACCGGGACGGAATACCTACGAGCAGTACTTC. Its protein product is CASSPPGRNTYEQYF. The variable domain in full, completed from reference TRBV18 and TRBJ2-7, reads NAGVMQNPRHLVRRRGQEARLRCSPMKGHSHVYWYRQLPEEGLKFMVYLQKENIIDESGMPKERFSAEFPKEGPSILRIQQVVRGDSAAYFCASSPPGRNTYEQYFGPGTRLTVT.

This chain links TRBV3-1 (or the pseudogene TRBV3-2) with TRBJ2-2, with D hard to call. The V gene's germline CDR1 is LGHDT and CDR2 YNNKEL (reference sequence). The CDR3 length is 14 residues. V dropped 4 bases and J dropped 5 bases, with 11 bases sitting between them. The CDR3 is CASSPRTVTGELFF. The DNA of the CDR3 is TGTGCCAGCAGCCCACGCACAGTGACCGGGGAGCTGTTTTTT.

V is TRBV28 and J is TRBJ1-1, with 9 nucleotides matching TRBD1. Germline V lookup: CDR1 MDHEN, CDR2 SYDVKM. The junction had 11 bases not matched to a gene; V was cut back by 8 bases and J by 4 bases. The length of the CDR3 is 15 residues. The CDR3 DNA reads TGTGCCAGCGGACCACCGGGACAGGGTGCCACTGAAGCTTTCTTT. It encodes CASGPPGQGATEAFF.

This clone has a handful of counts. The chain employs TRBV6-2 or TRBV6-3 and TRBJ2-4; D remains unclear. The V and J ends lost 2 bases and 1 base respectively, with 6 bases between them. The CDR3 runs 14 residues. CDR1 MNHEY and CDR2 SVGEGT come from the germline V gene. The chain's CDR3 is CASSYPAAKNIQYF. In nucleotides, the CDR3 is TGTGCCAGCAGTTACCCCGCGGCCAAAAACATTCAGTACTTC.

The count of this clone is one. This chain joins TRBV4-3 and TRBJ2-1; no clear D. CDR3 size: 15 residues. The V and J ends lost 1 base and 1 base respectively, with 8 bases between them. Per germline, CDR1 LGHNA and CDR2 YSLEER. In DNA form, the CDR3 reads TGCGCCAGCAGCCAAGTAGGAGCATCCTACAATGAGCAGTTCTTC. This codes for CASSQVGASYNEQFF.

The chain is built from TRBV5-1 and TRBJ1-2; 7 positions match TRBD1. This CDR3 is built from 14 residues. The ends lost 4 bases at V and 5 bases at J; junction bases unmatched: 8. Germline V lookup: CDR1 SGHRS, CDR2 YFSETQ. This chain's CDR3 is CASSVNQGGYGYTF. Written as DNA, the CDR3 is TGCGCCAGCAGCGTCAATCAGGGGGGGTATGGCTACACCTTC.

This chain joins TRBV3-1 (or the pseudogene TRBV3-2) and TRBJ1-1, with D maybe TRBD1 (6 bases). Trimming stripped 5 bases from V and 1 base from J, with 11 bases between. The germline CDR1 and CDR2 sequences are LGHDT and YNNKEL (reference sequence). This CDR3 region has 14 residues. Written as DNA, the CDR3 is TGTGCCAGCAGCACGGGACATCGGAACACTGAAGCTTTCTTT. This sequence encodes CASSTGHRNTEAFF.

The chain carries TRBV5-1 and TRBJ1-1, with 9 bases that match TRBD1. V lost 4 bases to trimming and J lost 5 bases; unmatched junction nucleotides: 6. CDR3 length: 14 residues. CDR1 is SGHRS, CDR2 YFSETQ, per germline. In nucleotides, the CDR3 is TGCGCCAGCAGCAGGACAGGGGACGGGACTGAAGCTTTCTTT. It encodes CASSRTGDGTEAFF.

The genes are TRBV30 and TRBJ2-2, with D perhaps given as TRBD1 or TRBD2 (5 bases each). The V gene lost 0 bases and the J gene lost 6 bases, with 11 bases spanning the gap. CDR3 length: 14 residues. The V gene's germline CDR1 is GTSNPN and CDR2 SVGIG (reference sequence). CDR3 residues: CAWSVVRGAGELFF. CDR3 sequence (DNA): TGTGCCTGGAGTGTCGTGAGGGGAGCCGGGGAGCTGTTTTTT.

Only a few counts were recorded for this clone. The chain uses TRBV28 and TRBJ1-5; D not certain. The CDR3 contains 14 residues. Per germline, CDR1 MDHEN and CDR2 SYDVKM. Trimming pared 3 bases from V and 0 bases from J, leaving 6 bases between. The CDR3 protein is CASSLGNSNQPQHF. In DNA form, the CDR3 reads TGTGCCAGCAGTTTGGGGAATAGCAATCAGCCCCAGCATTTT.

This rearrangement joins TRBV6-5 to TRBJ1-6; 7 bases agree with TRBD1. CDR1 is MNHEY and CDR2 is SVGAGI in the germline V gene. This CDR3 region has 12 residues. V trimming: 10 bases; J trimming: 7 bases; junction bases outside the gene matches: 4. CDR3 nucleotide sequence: TGTGCCACCTCCAGGGGGAATTCACCCCTCCACTTT. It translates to CATSRGNSPLHF.

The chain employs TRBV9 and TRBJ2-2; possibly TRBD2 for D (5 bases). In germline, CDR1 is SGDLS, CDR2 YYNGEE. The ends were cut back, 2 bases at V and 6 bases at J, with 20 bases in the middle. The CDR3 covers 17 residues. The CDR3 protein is CASSVSEASGSAGELFF. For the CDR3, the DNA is TGTGCCAGCAGCGTCTCGGAAGCATCGGGGAGCGCCGGGGAGCTGTTTTTT. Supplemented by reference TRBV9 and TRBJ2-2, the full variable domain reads DSGVTQTPKHLITATGQRVTLRCSPRSGDLSVYWYQQSLDQGLQFLIQYYNGEERAKGNILERFSAQQFPDLHSELNLSSLELGDSALYFCASSVSEASGSAGELFFGEGSRLTVL.

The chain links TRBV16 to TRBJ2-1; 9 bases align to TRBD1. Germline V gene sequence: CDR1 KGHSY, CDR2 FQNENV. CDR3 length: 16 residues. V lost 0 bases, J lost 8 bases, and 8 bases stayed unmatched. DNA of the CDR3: TGTGCCAGCAGCCAATCTTCCGGGACAGGGTACCATGAGCAGTTCTTC. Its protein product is CASSQSSGTGYHEQFF.

The CDR3 loop reads CASSQPRGAPTDTQYF. CDR3 sequence (DNA): TGTGCCAGCAGCCAACCCAGGGGGGCCCCCACAGATACGCAGTATTTT. This chain uses TRBV3-1 (or the pseudogene TRBV3-2) with TRBJ2-3, with a weak D call TRBD1 (7 bases). Trimming stripped 2 bases from V and 2 bases from J, with 14 bases between. This CDR3 has 16 residues. Germline V CDR1 and CDR2: LGHDT, YNNKEL (reference sequence).

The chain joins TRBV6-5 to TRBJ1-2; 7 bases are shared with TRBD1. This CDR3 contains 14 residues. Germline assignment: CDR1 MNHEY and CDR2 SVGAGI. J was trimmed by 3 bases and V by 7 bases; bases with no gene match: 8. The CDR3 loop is CASILTGSYYGYTF. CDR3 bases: TGTGCCAGCATCCTGACAGGGAGCTACTATGGCTACACCTTC.

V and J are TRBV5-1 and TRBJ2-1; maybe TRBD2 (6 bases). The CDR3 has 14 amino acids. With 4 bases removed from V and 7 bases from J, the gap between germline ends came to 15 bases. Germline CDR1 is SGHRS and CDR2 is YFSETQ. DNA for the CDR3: TGCGCCAGCAGCCCCGGGAGTTGGGAGAATGAGCAGTTCTTC. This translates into CASSPGSWENEQFF.

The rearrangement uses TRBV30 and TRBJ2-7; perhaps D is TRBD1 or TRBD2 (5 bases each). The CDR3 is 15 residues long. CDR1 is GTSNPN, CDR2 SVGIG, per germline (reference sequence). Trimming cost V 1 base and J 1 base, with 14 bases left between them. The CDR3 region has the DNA TGTGCCTGGAGTGACGGGGCCCCACTATCCTACGAGCAGTACTTC. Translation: CAWSDGAPLSYEQYF.

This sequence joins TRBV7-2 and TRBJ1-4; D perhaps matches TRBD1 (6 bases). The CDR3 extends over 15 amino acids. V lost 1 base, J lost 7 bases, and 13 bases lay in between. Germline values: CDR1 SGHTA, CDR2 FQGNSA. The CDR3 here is CASSLVGGAGEKLFF. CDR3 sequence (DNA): TGTGCCAGCAGCTTAGTGGGGGGGGCTGGTGAAAAACTGTTTTTT.